This T cell receptor (beta chain) was retrieved from a study of graft-versus-host responses after intestinal transplantation. Study-wide background: Among the recipients, all got anti-thymocyte globulin induction and then tacrolimus and steroids for approximately 3 years. General study results and limits: Recipient marrow showed GvH clones, some seen first in ileum or blood.

This CDR3 has 13 residues. V shed 6 bases and J shed 3 bases, with 10 bases lying between them. From germline, CDR1 is SGHRS and CDR2 YFSETQ. Repertoires were generated with immunoSEQ multiplex PCR, while TCRdb's copy carries only in-frame clones and drops some. This table has around 90,000 clones, 85% to 95% appearing once. Comment on this clone: Its cognate antigen is unknown.

Sequences were derived from unstimulated CD8+ T cells sorted from spleen or lymph node cells, sampled before intestinal transplant. This receptor was identified in a human donor who received an intestinal transplant. The rearrangement links TRBV5-1 to TRBJ2-1; TRBD2 is a possible D gene (5 bases). The CDR3 coding sequence is TGCGCCAGCAACGGGGAGTTCTACAATGAGCAGTTCTTC. Translated: CASNGEFYNEQFF.